Following are 15 T cell receptor beta chains from one sample sequenced in a study of post-analysis software for immune sequencing data. cDNA libraries for TCR beta contained unique molecular identifiers. One entry per CDR3 protein, called by TCRdb with MiXCR from the PCR reads. The sample consists of around 150,000 distinct CDR3 sequences, roughly 35% of them appearing once. Sequenced here: blood, sampled after autologous hematopoietic stem cell transplantation. These receptors were collected from a girl aged 10 to 17 with multiple sclerosis.

The gene calls are TRBV6-5 and TRBJ2-7, with TRBD2 identical over 9 bases. V lost 4 bases, J lost 5 bases, and 12 bases stayed unmatched. This CDR3 is built from 16 residues. Germline values: CDR1 MNHEY, CDR2 SVGAGI. CDR3 in DNA: TGTGCCAGCAGTTCCGTCCGGGGGCGGGAGGGCGACGAGCAGTACTTC. Translated: CASSSVRGREGDEQYF.

In its sample, this clonotype was seen many times. The CDR3 sequence: CASRPDGSGANVLTF. The CDR3 bases are TGTGCCAGCAGACCCGACGGCTCTGGGGCCAACGTCCTGACTTTC. The chain couples TRBV3-1 to TRBJ2-6; D is unclear. Per germline, CDR1 LGHDT and CDR2 YNNKEL (reference sequence). Trimming shortened V by 6 bases and J by 0 bases, and 9 bases separated the two germline ends. The CDR3 is 15 residues long.

This chain connects TRBV10-3 to TRBJ1-1; D is undetermined. This CDR3 has 15 amino acids. Germline V CDR1 and CDR2: ENHRY, SYGVKD. V lost 2 bases, J lost 0 bases, and 10 bases lay in between. CDR3 protein: CAISEPGLMNTEAFF. The DNA for the CDR3 is TGTGCCATCAGTGAGCCAGGACTGATGAACACTGAAGCTTTCTTT.

This clonotype occurred a few times. The chain has TRBV4-1 and TRBJ2-7, with TRBD2 matching over 9 bases. The CDR3 totals 16 residues. Germline assignment: CDR1 MGHRA and CDR2 YSYEKL. J lost 2 bases, V lost 0 bases, and 5 bases had no gene match. The CDR3 DNA follows: TGCGCCAGCAGCCAAGAGCCAGCGGGAGGCCCCTACGAGCAGTACTTC. Residues: CASSQEPAGGPYEQYF.

The rearrangement links TRBV7-8 to TRBJ1-2; TRBD1 matches 7 bases. The CDR3 sequence is 13 residues long. Per the germline V gene, CDR1 is SGHVS and CDR2 is FQNEAQ. J lost 13 bases, V lost 5 bases, and 13 bases had no gene match. The CDR3 loop reads CASSQGPGGVCTF. The CDR3 nucleotides are TGTGCCAGCAGCCAAGGCCCAGGGGGAGTATGCACCTTC.

This clonotype was detected only a few times. The chain is built from TRBV4-3 and TRBJ2-1; D perhaps matches TRBD2 (5 bases). Trimming removed 0 bases from V and 4 bases from J, with 16 bases in between. The CDR3 is made up of 17 amino acids. Germline V gene sequence: CDR1 LGHNA, CDR2 YSLEER. The CDR3 region is CASSQDGPSRIYNEQFF. CDR3 nucleotide sequence: TGCGCCAGCAGCCAAGATGGGCCTAGCAGGATATACAATGAGCAGTTCTTC.

The CDR3 reads CSARPGQGNVEQFF. The CDR3 coding sequence is TGCAGTGCTAGACCAGGACAGGGGAACGTTGAGCAGTTCTTC. The chain joins TRBV20-1 to TRBJ2-1, with 9 nucleotides matching TRBD1. CDR1 and CDR2 from the germline V gene are DFQATT and SNEGSKA (reference sequence). There are 14 residues in the CDR3. J was trimmed by 9 bases and V by 2 bases; bases with no gene match: 8.

This clonotype was detected many times. The chain has TRBV5-1 and TRBJ2-1; TRBD2 matches at 8 bases. This CDR3 has 15 amino acids. The germline gives CDR1 SGHRS, CDR2 YFSETQ. V was pared by 1 base and J by 4 bases, with 4 bases of the junction left unmatched. This CDR3 reads CASSLSGSTYNEQFF. CDR3 sequence (DNA): TGCGCCAGCAGCTTGAGCGGGAGTACATACAATGAGCAGTTCTTC.

This chain uses TRBV30 with TRBJ2-3, with TRBD2 matching over 9 bases. CDR3 length: 15 residues. The germline V gene encodes CDR1 GTSNPN and CDR2 SVGIG (reference sequence). J gave up 1 base and V 1 base, and 3 bases lay outside the gene matches. In DNA form, the CDR3 reads TGTGCCTGGAGTGATTTAGCGGGAGGCACAGATACGCAGTATTTT. The encoded protein is CAWSDLAGGTDTQYF.

On this clonotype itself: This may stem from a read error, because a much larger clone lies one nucleotide away. The rearrangement uses TRBV6-6 and TRBJ2-7; 7 positions agree with TRBD1. The CDR3 has 14 residues. In germline, CDR1 is MNHNY, CDR2 SVGAGI (reference sequence). The ends lost 6 bases at V and 2 bases at J; junction bases unmatched: 7. This CDR3 is CASRSDGTAYEQYF. The CDR3 DNA follows: TGTGCCAGCAGGTCCGACGGGACAGCCTACGAGCAGTACTTC.

This clonotype was seen more than once but under ten times. V gene TRBV6-2 or TRBV6-3 combines with J gene TRBJ2-1, with D possibly called TRBD1 or TRBD2 (5 bases each). The V end lost 0 bases, the J end lost 15 bases, and 15 bases lay between the germline ends. The germline V gene encodes CDR1 MNHEY and CDR2 SVGEGT. The CDR3 sequence is 13 residues long. CDR3 region: CASSYSIGDQRFF. CDR3 DNA: TGTGCCAGCAGTTACTCTATCGGGGACCAGCGGTTCTTC.

The V and J genes are TRBV7-2 and TRBJ1-6, with unresolved D. Per the germline V gene, CDR1 is SGHTA and CDR2 is FQGNSA. V was clipped by 4 bases and J by 11 bases, with 12 bases between them. The CDR3 spans 13 residues. The CDR3 DNA sequence: TGTGCCAGCAGCTCCCCGTTTGGCGCACCCCTCCACTTT. This translates into CASSSPFGAPLHF.

The chain has TRBV7-2 and TRBJ2-3; TRBD2 matches at 9 bases. With V trimmed by 5 bases and J by 8 bases, 14 bases remained unmatched. The CDR3 consists of 16 residues. CDR1 is SGHTA and CDR2 is FQGNSA in the germline V gene. Here the CDR3 DNA reads TGTGCCAGCAGCCCTTCGGGACTAGCCCCTCGGGGTACGCAGTATTTT. The encoded protein is CASSPSGLAPRGTQYF.

This chain links TRBV5-1 with TRBJ1-2, with 8 bases fitting TRBD1. Germline trimming cut 0 bases from V and 8 bases from J; bases unmatched to any gene: 12. The CDR3 runs 16 residues. Germline CDR1 is SGHRS and CDR2 is YFSETQ. The CDR3 sequence is CASSLELWTGLEGYTF. CDR3 sequence (DNA): TGCGCCAGCAGCTTGGAGTTATGGACAGGGCTTGAAGGCTACACCTTC.

This clonotype was counted at least ten times. The chain has TRBV7-9 and TRBJ1-1; D remains ambiguous. V dropped 5 bases and J dropped 1 base, with 8 bases sitting between them. Germline CDR1 is SEHNR and CDR2 is FQNEAQ (reference sequence). This CDR3 spans 13 amino acids. The CDR3, as DNA: TGTGCCAGCAGCGGAGGGTGGAACACTGAAGCTTTCTTT. Encoded protein: CASSGGWNTEAFF. Variable domain in full (rest from reference TRBV7-9 and TRBJ1-1): DTGVSQNPRHKITKRGQNVTFRCDPISEHNRLYWYRQTLGQGPEFLTYFQNEAQLEKSRLLSDRFSAERPKGSFSTLEIQRTEQGDSAMYLCASSGGWNTEAFFGQGTRLTVV.